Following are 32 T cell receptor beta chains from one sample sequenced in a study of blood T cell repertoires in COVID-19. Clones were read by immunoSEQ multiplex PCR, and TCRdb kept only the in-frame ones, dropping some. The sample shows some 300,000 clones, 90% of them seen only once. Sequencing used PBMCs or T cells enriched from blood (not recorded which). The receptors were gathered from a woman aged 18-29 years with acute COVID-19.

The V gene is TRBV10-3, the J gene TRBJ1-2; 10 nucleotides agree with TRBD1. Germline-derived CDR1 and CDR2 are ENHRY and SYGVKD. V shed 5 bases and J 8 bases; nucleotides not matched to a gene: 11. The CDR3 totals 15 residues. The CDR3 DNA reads TGTGCCATCAGTTTGTCAGACCGGGACAGGGGCGGCTACACCTTC. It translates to CAISLSDRDRGGYTF.

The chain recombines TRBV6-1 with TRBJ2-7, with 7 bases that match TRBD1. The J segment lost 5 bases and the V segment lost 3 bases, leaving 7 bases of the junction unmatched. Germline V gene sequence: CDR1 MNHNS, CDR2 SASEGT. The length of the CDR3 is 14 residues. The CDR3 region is CASSEGDRPDEQYF. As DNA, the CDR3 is TGTGCCAGCAGTGAGGGGGACAGACCCGACGAGCAGTACTTC.

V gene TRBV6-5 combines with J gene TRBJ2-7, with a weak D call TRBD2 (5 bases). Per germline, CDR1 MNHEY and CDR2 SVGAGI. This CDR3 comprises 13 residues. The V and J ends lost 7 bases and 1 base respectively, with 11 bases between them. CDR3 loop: CASNLGGSYEQYF. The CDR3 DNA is TGTGCCAGCAATCTTGGCGGGTCCTACGAGCAGTACTTC.

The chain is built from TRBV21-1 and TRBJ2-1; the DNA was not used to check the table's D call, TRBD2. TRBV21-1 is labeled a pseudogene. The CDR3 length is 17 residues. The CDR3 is CASSKALSSGRKNEQFF. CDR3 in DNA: TGTGCCAGCAGCAAAGCGCTTTCTAGCGGGAGGAAGAATGAGCAGTTCTTC.

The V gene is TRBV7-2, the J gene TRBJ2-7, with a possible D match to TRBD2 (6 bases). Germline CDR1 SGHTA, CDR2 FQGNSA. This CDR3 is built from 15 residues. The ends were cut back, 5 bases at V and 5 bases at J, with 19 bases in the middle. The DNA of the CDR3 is TGTGCCAGCAGCCTGATTTTCGCGGGAAGGGACGAGCAGTACTTC. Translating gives CASSLIFAGRDEQYF.

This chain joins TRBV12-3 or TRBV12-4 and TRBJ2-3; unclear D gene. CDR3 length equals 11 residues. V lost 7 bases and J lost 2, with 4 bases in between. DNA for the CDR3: TGTGCCAGCACCAACACAGATACGCAGTATTTT. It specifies CASTNTDTQYF.

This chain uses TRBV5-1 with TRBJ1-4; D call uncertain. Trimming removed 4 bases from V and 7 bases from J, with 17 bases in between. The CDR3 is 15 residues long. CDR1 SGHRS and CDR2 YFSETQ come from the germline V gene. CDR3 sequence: CASSLPAGEGEKLFF. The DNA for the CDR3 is TGCGCCAGCAGCCTACCCGCGGGTGAGGGTGAAAAACTGTTTTTT.

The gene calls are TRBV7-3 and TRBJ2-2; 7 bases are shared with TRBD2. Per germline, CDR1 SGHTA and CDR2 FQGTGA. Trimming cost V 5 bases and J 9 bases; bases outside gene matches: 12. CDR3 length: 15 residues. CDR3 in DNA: TGTGCCAGCAGCCCGAGCGGGACGGGGATCCGGGAGCTGTTTTTT. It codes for CASSPSGTGIRELFF.

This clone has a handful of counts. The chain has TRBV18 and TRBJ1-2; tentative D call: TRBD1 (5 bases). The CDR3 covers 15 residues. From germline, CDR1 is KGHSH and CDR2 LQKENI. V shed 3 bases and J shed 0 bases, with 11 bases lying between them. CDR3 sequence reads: CASSPGGGPNYGYTF. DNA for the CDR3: TGTGCCAGCTCACCCGGGGGAGGCCCTAACTATGGCTACACCTTC.

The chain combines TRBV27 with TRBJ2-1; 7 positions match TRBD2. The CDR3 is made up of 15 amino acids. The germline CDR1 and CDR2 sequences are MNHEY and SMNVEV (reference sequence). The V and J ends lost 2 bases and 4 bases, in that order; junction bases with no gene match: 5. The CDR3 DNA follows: TGTGCCAGCAGTTTAGGACTAGTAGGGTACAATGAGCAGTTCTTC. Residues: CASSLGLVGYNEQFF.

Here the CDR3 DNA reads TGTGCCACCAGCAGAGATCGCAGTTCCTCCTATAATTCACCCCTCCACTTT. This gives the protein CATSRDRSSSYNSPLHF. The chain is built from TRBV15 and TRBJ1-6; unclear D gene. This CDR3 is 17 amino acids long. Trimming removed 0 bases at V and 0 bases at J, with 9 bases between. CDR1 is LNHNV, CDR2 YYDKDF, per germline (reference sequence). The complete variable domain, with remaining parts taken from reference TRBV15 and TRBJ1-6, reads DAMVIQNPRYQVTQFGKPVTLSCSQTLNHNVMYWYQQKSSQAPKLLFHYYDKDFNNEADTPDNFQSRRPNTSFCFLDIRSPGLGDTAMYLCATSRDRSSSYNSPLHFGNGTRLTVT.

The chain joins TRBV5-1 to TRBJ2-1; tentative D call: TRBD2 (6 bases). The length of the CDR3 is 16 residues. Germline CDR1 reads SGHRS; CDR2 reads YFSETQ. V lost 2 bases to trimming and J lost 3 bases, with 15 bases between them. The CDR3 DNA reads TGCGCCAGCAGCTTAGTAGCCGGGAGTGGCTACAATGAGCAGTTCTTC. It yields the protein CASSLVAGSGYNEQFF.

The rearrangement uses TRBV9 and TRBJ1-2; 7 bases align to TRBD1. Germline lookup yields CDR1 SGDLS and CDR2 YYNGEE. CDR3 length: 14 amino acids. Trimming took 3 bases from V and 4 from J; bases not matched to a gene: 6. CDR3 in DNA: TGTGCCAGCAGCGAGGGGGACAGTCTCTATGGCTACACCTTC. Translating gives CASSEGDSLYGYTF.

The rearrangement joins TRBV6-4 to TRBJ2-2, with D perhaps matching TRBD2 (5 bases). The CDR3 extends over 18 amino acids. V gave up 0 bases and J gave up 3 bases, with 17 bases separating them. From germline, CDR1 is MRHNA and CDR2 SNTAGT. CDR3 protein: CASSDSLKGGSDTGELFF. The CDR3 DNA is TGTGCCAGCAGTGACTCCCTGAAAGGAGGTTCGGACACCGGGGAGCTGTTTTTT.

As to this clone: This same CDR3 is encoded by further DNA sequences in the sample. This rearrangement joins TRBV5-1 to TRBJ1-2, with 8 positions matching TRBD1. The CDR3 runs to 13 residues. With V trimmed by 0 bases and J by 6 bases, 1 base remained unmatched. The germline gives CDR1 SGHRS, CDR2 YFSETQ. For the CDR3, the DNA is TGCGCCAGCAGCTTGGACAGGGGGGATGGCTACACCTTC. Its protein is CASSLDRGDGYTF.

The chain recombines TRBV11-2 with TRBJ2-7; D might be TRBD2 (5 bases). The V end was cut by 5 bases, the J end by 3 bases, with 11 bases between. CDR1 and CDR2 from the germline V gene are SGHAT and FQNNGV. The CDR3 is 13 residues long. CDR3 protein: CASSRTRDYEQYF. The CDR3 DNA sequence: TGTGCCAGCAGCAGAACCCGGGACTACGAGCAGTACTTC.

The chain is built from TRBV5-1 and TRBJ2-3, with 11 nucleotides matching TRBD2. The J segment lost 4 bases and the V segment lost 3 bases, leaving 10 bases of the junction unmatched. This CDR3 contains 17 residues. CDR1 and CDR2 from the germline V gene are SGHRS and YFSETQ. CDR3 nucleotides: TGCGCCAGCAGCTGGGGACTAGCGGTTATGGGCGCAGATACGCAGTATTTT. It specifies CASSWGLAVMGADTQYF. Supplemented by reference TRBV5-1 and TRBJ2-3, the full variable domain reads KAGVTQTPRYLIKTRGQQVTLSCSPISGHRSVSWYQQTPGQGLQFLFEYFSETQRNKGNFPGRFSGRQFSNSRSEMNVSTLELGDSALYLCASSWGLAVMGADTQYFGPGTRLTVL.

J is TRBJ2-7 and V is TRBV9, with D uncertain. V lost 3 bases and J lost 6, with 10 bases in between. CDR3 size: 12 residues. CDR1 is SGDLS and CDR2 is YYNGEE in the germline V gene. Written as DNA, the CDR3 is TGTGCCAGCAGCGGCGCTGCTTCCGAGCAGTACTTC. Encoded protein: CASSGAASEQYF.

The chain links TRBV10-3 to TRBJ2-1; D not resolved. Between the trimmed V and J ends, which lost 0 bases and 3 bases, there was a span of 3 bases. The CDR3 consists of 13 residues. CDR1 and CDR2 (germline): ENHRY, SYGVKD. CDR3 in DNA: TGTGCCATCAGTGAGTCTAACTACAATGAGCAGTTCTTC. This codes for CAISESNYNEQFF.

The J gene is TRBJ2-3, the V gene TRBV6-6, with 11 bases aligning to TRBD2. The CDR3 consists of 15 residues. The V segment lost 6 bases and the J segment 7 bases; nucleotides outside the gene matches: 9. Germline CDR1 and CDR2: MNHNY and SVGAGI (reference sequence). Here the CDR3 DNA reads TGTGCCAGCAGCGGGCTAGCGGGAGGAGCAAATACGCAGTATTTT. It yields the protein CASSGLAGGANTQYF.

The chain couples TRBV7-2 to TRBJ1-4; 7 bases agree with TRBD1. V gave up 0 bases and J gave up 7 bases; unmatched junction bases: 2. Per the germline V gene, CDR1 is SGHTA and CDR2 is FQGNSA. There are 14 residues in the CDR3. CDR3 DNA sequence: TGTGCCAGCAGCTTAGCAGGGGGCGTTGAAAAACTGTTTTTT. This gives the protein CASSLAGGVEKLFF.

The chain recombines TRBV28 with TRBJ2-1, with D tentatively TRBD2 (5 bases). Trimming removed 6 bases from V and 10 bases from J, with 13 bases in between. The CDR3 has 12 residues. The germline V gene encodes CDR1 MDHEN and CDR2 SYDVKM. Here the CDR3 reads CASSPGGGEQFF. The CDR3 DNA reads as TGTGCCAGCAGCCCTGGAGGCGGGGAGCAGTTCTTC.

This CDR3 reads CASSFSGRFNEQYF. The CDR3 DNA is TGTGCCAGTAGTTTTAGCGGGAGGTTCAACGAGCAGTACTTC. V is TRBV19 and J is TRBJ2-7; 10 bases are shared with TRBD2. V lost 5 bases, J lost 5 bases, and 6 bases stayed unmatched. Germline assignment: CDR1 LNHDA and CDR2 SQIVND (reference sequence). The CDR3 length is 14 residues.

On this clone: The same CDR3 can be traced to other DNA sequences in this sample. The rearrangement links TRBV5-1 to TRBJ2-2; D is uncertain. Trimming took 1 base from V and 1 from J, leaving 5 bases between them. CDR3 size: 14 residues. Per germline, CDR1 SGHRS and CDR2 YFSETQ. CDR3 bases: TGCGCCAGCAGCTTGACTGGGAACACCGGGGAGCTGTTTTTT. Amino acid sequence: CASSLTGNTGELFF.

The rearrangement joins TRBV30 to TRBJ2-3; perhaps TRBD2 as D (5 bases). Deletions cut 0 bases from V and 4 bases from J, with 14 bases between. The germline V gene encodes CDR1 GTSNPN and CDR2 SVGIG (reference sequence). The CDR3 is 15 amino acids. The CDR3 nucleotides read TGTGCCTGGAGTGTCTCCGGGATCGGATCAGATACGCAGTATTTT. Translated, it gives CAWSVSGIGSDTQYF.

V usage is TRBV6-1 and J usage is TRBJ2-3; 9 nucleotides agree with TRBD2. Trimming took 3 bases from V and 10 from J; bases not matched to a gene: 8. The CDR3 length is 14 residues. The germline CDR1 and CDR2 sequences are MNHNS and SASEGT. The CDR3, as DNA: TGTGCCAGCAGTGATTTAGCGGGAGCGTCCTCGCAGTATTTT. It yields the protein CASSDLAGASSQYF.

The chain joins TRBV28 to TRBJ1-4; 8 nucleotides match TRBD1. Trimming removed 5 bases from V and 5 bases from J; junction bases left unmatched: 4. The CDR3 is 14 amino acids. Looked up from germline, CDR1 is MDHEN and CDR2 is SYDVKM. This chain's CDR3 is CASSTRQGNEKLFF. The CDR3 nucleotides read TGTGCCAGCAGTACCAGACAGGGGAATGAAAAACTGTTTTTT.

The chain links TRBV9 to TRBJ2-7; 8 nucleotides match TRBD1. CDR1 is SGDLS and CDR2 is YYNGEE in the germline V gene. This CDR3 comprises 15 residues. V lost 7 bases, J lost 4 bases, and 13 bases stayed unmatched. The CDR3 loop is CASAAGTGQMYEQYF. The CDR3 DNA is TGTGCCAGCGCGGCGGGGACAGGTCAGATGTACGAGCAGTACTTC.

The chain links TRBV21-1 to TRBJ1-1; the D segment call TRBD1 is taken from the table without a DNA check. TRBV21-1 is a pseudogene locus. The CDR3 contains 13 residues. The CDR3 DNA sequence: TGTGCCAGCAGTCTGACAGGACACACTGAAGCTTTCTTT. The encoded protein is CASSLTGHTEAFF.

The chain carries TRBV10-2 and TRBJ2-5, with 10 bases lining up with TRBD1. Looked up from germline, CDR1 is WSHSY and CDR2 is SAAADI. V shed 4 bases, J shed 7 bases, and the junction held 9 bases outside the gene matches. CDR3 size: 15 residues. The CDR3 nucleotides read TGCGCCAGCAGTGGCCCCCGGGACAGGGGAGGGACCCAGTACTTC. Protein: CASSGPRDRGGTQYF.

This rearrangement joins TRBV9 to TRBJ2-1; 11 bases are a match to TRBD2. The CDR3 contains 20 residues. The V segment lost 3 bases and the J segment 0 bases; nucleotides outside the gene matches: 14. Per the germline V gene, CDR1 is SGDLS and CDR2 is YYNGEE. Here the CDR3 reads CASSGGGGLAGAFSYNEQFF. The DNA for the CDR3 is TGTGCCAGCAGCGGCGGAGGTGGACTAGCGGGCGCCTTCTCCTACAATGAGCAGTTCTTC.

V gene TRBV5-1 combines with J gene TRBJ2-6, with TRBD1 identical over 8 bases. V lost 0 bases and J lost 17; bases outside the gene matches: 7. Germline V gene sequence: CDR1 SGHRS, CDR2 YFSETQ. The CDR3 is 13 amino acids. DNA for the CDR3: TGCGCCAGCAGCTTGGAAATGACAGGGGCAGTGACTTTC. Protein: CASSLEMTGAVTF.